The 12 T cell receptor beta chains below come from one sample, sequenced in a study of OX40 agonist ivuxolimab in advanced cancers. Sequencing was performed with immunoSEQ multiplex PCR; in TCRdb, only in-frame clones are kept and a portion is missing. Here the sample spans more than 12,000 clones, 85% to 90% being singletons. The specimen comprised CD4+ or CD8+ T cells sorted from blood, sampled in a trial of the OX40 agonist ivuxolimab. The receptors were sampled from an adult with an advanced solid tumor such as melanoma, head and neck, liver or kidney cancer.

V is TRBV6-6 and J is TRBJ1-2; D possibly corresponds to TRBD1 (5 bases). V gave up 8 bases and J gave up 5 bases, with 12 bases separating them. The CDR3 totals 12 residues. Looked up from germline, CDR1 is MNHNY and CDR2 is SVGAGI (reference sequence). CDR3 coding DNA: TGTGCCAGCGGAAGGGGAGATTATGGCTACACCTTC. Residues: CASGRGDYGYTF.

This chain connects TRBV7-3 to TRBJ2-2; TRBD1 matches 7 bases. V lost 5 bases and J lost 7; bases outside the gene matches: 10. The CDR3 is 15 residues long. Germline lookup yields CDR1 SGHTA and CDR2 FQGTGA. This CDR3 is CASSPTGTALGELFF. The CDR3, as DNA: TGTGCCAGCAGCCCGACCGGGACAGCGCTCGGGGAGCTGTTTTTT.

The chain recombines TRBV19 with TRBJ2-3, with no clear D. The CDR3 loop spans 15 amino acids. V lost 4 bases, J lost 3 bases, and 14 bases lay in between. CDR1 LNHDA and CDR2 SQIVND come from the germline V gene (reference sequence). CDR3 loop: CASSTLVARTDTQYF. The CDR3 coding sequence is TGTGCCAGTAGTACCCTGGTGGCAAGGACAGATACGCAGTATTTT.

The chain joins TRBV27 to TRBJ2-7, with TRBD2 matching over 9 bases. CDR3 length: 15 residues. Trimming removed 4 bases from V and 0 bases from J; junction bases left unmatched: 4. Germline CDR1 is MNHEY and CDR2 is SMNVEV (reference sequence). This chain's CDR3 is CASSSSGGLSYEQYF. CDR3 nucleotides: TGTGCCAGCAGTTCGAGCGGGGGGCTCTCCTACGAGCAGTACTTC.

The rearrangement links TRBV5-6 to TRBJ2-1; D ambiguous. Trimming cost V 2 bases and J 7 bases, with 4 bases left between them. CDR1 is SGHDT and CDR2 is YYEEEE in the germline V gene. This CDR3 spans 11 amino acids. Here the CDR3 reads CASSFGNEQFF. CDR3 nucleotides: TGTGCCAGCAGCTTTGGAAATGAGCAGTTCTTC.

This clone appeared a few times. The V and J genes are TRBV4-2 and TRBJ1-5; D is possibly TRBD1 (6 bases). Germline CDR1 and CDR2: LGHNA and YNFKEQ. Trimming shortened V by 2 bases and J by 4 bases, and 12 bases separated the two germline ends. The CDR3 is made up of 15 amino acids. Here the CDR3 DNA reads TGTGCCAGCAGCCAACGGACAGCGGATAATCAGCCCCAGCATTTT. Translation: CASSQRTADNQPQHF.

This clone came up once. The V and J genes are TRBV5-6 and TRBJ2-5; TRBD2 matches at 12 bases. CDR1 is SGHDT, CDR2 YYEEEE, per germline. This CDR3 spans 15 amino acids. Unmatched junction bases numbered 1, after V lost 0 bases and J lost 4 bases. The chain's CDR3 is CASSLALAGGETQYF. CDR3 coding DNA: TGTGCCAGCAGCTTGGCACTAGCGGGGGGAGAGACCCAGTACTTC.

CDR3 bases: TGTGCCACCAGCCCAGGGGGCATCTCCTATAATTCACCCCTCCACTTT. It specifies CATSPGGISYNSPLHF. The chain combines TRBV15 with TRBJ1-6; the match to TRBD1 covers 8 bases. Germline V gene data show CDR1 as LNHNV and CDR2 as YYDKDF (reference sequence). With V trimmed by 5 bases and J by 0 bases, 3 bases remained unmatched. The CDR3 covers 16 residues.

The rearrangement links TRBV4-3 to TRBJ2-2; the D is unclear. V dropped 3 bases and J dropped 0 bases, with 5 bases sitting between them. Germline-derived CDR1 and CDR2 are LGHNA and YSLEER. The CDR3 contains 14 residues. The CDR3 is CASSQDPNTGELFF. The CDR3 DNA follows: TGCGCCAGCAGCCAGGACCCGAACACCGGGGAGCTGTTTTTT.

This rearrangement joins TRBV7-3 to TRBJ2-2; no clear D gene. Germline V gene sequence: CDR1 SGHTA, CDR2 FQGTGA. The V gene lost 2 bases and the J gene lost 1 base, with 5 bases spanning the gap. The CDR3 sequence is 14 residues long. Written as DNA, the CDR3 is TGTGCCAGCAGCTTATTAGTGAACACCGGGGAGCTGTTTTTT. It yields the protein CASSLLVNTGELFF. The full variable domain, in which reference TRBV7-3 and TRBJ2-2 provide the parts outside the CDR3, is GAGVSQTPSNKVTEKGKYVELRCDPISGHTALYWYRQSLGQGPEFLIYFQGTGAADDSGLPNDRFFAVRPEGSVSTLKIQRTERGDSAVYLCASSLLVNTGELFFGEGSRLTVL.

On this clone itself: In the same sample, other DNA sequences code for this CDR3. The chain has TRBV7-6 and TRBJ1-3; no reliable D call. Germline values: CDR1 SGHVS, CDR2 FNYEAQ. The CDR3 loop spans 16 amino acids. Trimming left V 5 bases short and J 4 bases short, with 18 bases between. The CDR3 nucleotides read TGTGCCAGCAGCCAAGAGGTTAGGGAGGAAGGAAACACCATATATTTT. It is translated as CASSQEVREEGNTIYF.

The rearrangement joins TRBV15 to TRBJ2-1; 11 positions agree with TRBD2. Germline assignment: CDR1 LNHNV and CDR2 YYDKDF (reference sequence). J lost 7 bases, V lost 3 bases, and 8 bases had no gene match. The CDR3 runs 16 residues. Here the CDR3 reads CATSRELAGGQNEQFF. Here the CDR3 DNA reads TGTGCCACCAGCAGGGAATTAGCGGGGGGGCAAAATGAGCAGTTCTTC.